The 6 T cell receptor beta chains below all came from one sample that was sequenced in a study of regulatory T cells in long-lasting Graves disease. Arm-PCR of CDR3 regions and iRepertoire HTBI primers were used to build TCR beta libraries. In TCRdb, the multiplex PCR reads were re-called with MiXCR into one record per CDR3 protein. The sample contains about 520,000 distinct CDR3 sequences, around 12% of which appear only once. Stated time point: newly diagnosed GD, antithyroid drugs for less than 3 months. PBMCs provided the RNA from which the TCR library was made. The same sample was also used in a study of T cells in Graves' hyperthyroidism and ophthalmopathy.

The sequenced sample was peripheral blood mononuclear cells (PBMCs), obtained at new diagnosis, from a patient treated with antithyroid drugs. Receptors were obtained from a woman aged 25 to 39 with Graves disease.

A few counts support this clonotype. V and J are TRBV7-8 and TRBJ2-5, with 7 nucleotides matching TRBD2. The ends lost 3 bases at V and 5 bases at J; junction bases unmatched: 3. CDR1 is SGHVS and CDR2 is FQNEAQ in the germline V gene. CDR3 length: 13 residues. The CDR3 DNA sequence: TGTGCCAGCAGCTTGCGGCGGGGGGAGACCCAGTACTTC. Its protein product is CASSLRRGETQYF.

This clonotype was picked up a small number of times. This sequence joins TRBV28 and TRBJ1-5; 11 bases agree with TRBD1. Germline CDR1 reads MDHEN; CDR2 reads SYDVKM. V lost 7 bases to trimming and J lost 5 bases; unmatched junction nucleotides: 10. This CDR3 has 16 residues. The CDR3, as DNA: TGTGCCAGCAAAACCCCGGGACAGGGGGTCTATCAGCCCCAGCATTTT. Encoded protein: CASKTPGQGVYQPQHF.

This chain joins TRBV20-1 and TRBJ2-3; 8 bases line up with TRBD1. Germline CDR1 DFQATT, CDR2 SNEGSKA (reference sequence). V was clipped by 5 bases and J by 3 bases; unmatched bases: 22. This CDR3 comprises 19 residues. CDR3 protein: CSASSLGRGRSVNTDTQYF. CDR3 nucleotides: TGCAGTGCTTCGAGTTTGGGCAGGGGGCGATCGGTGAATACAGATACGCAGTATTTT.

This clonotype was observed many times. The CDR3 sequence: CASSLELTTAYEQYF. CDR3 bases: TGTGCCAGCAGCTTAGAACTAACAACAGCCTACGAGCAGTACTTC. V and J are TRBV11-2 and TRBJ2-7; D gene ambiguous. Germline CDR1 and CDR2: SGHAT and FQNNGV. The CDR3 covers 15 residues. Trimming removed 0 bases from V and 2 bases from J, with 11 bases in between.

This clonotype was seen repeatedly, ten times or more. The V gene is TRBV28, the J gene TRBJ2-7, with D unclear. The CDR3 sequence is 16 residues long. Germline V lookup: CDR1 MDHEN, CDR2 SYDVKM. The ends were cut back, 0 bases at V and 2 bases at J, with 14 bases in the middle. In DNA, the CDR3 is TGTGCCAGCAGTTTATGGGACGATGGTGGGCCCTACGAGCAGTACTTC. Translation gives CASSLWDDGGPYEQYF.

The chain has TRBV28 and TRBJ2-7; D uncertain. The V end was cut by 1 base, the J end by 5 bases, with 9 bases between. The CDR3 extends over 13 amino acids. Germline V gives CDR1 MDHEN, CDR2 SYDVKM. The CDR3 protein is CASSLSGFNEQYF. The CDR3 bases are TGTGCCAGCAGTTTATCTGGGTTCAACGAGCAGTACTTC.